One and the same sample provided the 27 T cell receptor beta chains below, sequenced in a study of technical replicates of blood from a few donors. Sequencing was performed with immunoSEQ multiplex PCR; in TCRdb, only in-frame clones are kept and a portion is missing. The table shows 58,000 or so clones, with more than 75% occurring only once. The sample consisted of PBMCs. These receptors were collected from a human donor in good health. Some clones in this sample may be carry-over from other donors' samples.

The chain has TRBV6-6 and TRBJ2-5; 8 nucleotides match TRBD1. The germline CDR1 and CDR2 sequences are MNHNY and SVGAGI (reference sequence). The CDR3 covers 14 residues. V dropped 6 bases and J dropped 5; count of bases not matched to a gene: 8. In DNA form, the CDR3 reads TGTGCCAGCAGGCTTTCAGGGGGCGGGGAGACCCAGTACTTC. Translating gives CASRLSGGGETQYF.

The J gene is TRBJ2-1, the V gene TRBV29-1; D not resolved. Germline V CDR1 and CDR2: SQVTM, ANQGSEA. The CDR3 is made up of 14 amino acids. V was pared by 3 bases and J by 5 bases, with 14 bases between. CDR3 coding DNA: TGCAGCGTTGATCTTTTGGGCAGCCACAATGAGCAGTTCTTC. Translated, it gives CSVDLLGSHNEQFF.

The J gene is TRBJ1-2, the V gene TRBV6-6, with TRBD1 identical over 9 bases. The CDR3 loop spans 15 amino acids. V trimming: 6 bases; J trimming: 4 bases; junction bases outside the gene matches: 9. Germline CDR1 and CDR2: MNHNY and SVGAGI (reference sequence). The CDR3 DNA reads as TGTGCCAGCAGGGAACAGGGGGCCCGGGGCTATGGCTACACCTTC. Its translation: CASREQGARGYGYTF.

For this clone: This CDR3 is also generated by other DNA sequences in the sample. This chain connects TRBV9 to TRBJ2-3; TRBD1 matches 11 bases. Germline V lookup: CDR1 SGDLS, CDR2 YYNGEE. CDR3 length: 14 amino acids. The junction had 2 bases not matched to a gene; V was cut back by 4 bases and J by 4 bases. The CDR3 DNA reads as TGTGCCAGCAGCCCGGGACAGGGGGCAGATACGCAGTATTTT. Protein product: CASSPGQGADTQYF.

CDR3: CASSIDSGGGSPLHF. DNA of the CDR3: TGTGCCAGTAGTATAGACAGCGGGGGTGGTTCACCCCTCCACTTT. The chain recombines TRBV19 with TRBJ1-6, with D tentatively TRBD1 (5 bases). Germline V gene data show CDR1 as LNHDA and CDR2 as SQIVND (reference sequence). The CDR3 runs 15 residues. Trimming removed 0 bases from V and 9 bases from J, with 12 bases in between. Full variable domain (outside the CDR3, taken from reference TRBV19 and TRBJ1-6): DGGITQSPKYLFRKEGQNVTLSCEQNLNHDAMYWYRQDPGQGLRLIYYSQIVNDFQKGDIAEGYSVSREKKESFPLTVTSAQKNPTAFYLCASSIDSGGGSPLHFGNGTRLTVT.

The chain carries TRBV7-2 and TRBJ1-1, with 12 bases identical to TRBD1. This CDR3 region has 13 residues. Unmatched junction bases numbered 5, after V lost 4 bases and J lost 11 bases. Per the germline V gene, CDR1 is SGHTA and CDR2 is FQGNSA. CDR3 coding DNA: TGTGCCAGCAGCTCCGGGACAGGGGGCGCCGCTTTCTTT. Protein: CASSSGTGGAAFF.

A single count supports this clone. The same CDR3 arises from other DNA sequences in this sample as well. The chain couples TRBV2 to TRBJ2-2; 8 nucleotides match TRBD2. Trimming removed 2 bases from V and 1 base from J; junction bases left unmatched: 0. The CDR3 has 15 amino acids. CDR1 SNHLY and CDR2 FYNNEI come from the germline V gene. The CDR3 DNA sequence: TGTGCCAGCAGTGAACTAGCGGGGAACACCGGGGAGCTGTTTTTT. This codes for CASSELAGNTGELFF.

The chain couples TRBV7-2 to TRBJ1-4; tentatively, D is TRBD1 (6 bases). Germline V gene data show CDR1 as SGHTA and CDR2 as FQGNSA. The CDR3 loop spans 15 amino acids. V was pared by 6 bases and J by 5 bases, with 16 bases between. CDR3 region: CASRPTGKSNEKLFF. Here the CDR3 DNA reads TGTGCCAGCAGGCCAACAGGGAAGTCCAATGAAAAACTGTTTTTT. Supplemented by reference TRBV7-2 and TRBJ1-4, the full variable domain reads GAGVSQSPSNKVTEKGKDVELRCDPISGHTALYWYRQSLGQGLEFLIYFQGNSAPDKSGLPSDRFSAERTGGSVSTLTIQRTQQEDSAVYLCASRPTGKSNEKLFFGSGTQLSVL.

The gene calls are TRBV2 and TRBJ2-4, with 15 bases matching TRBD2. This CDR3 is 21 amino acids long. J gave up 1 base and V 1 base, and 11 bases lay outside the gene matches. CDR1 and CDR2 from the germline V gene are SNHLY and FYNNEI. CDR3 sequence reads: CASSEVLGLAGGRGAKNIQYF. The CDR3 DNA reads TGTGCCAGCAGTGAAGTACTGGGACTAGCGGGAGGAAGGGGTGCCAAAAACATTCAGTACTTC.

This clone appeared once. The gene calls are TRBV18 and TRBJ2-2, with 10 positions matching TRBD2. The CDR3 is 16 amino acids. V trimming: 3 bases; J trimming: 6 bases; junction bases outside the gene matches: 7. Germline V lookup: CDR1 KGHSH, CDR2 LQKENI. DNA of the CDR3: TGTGCCAGCTCACCTTCACCTAGCGGGAGCGCCGGGGAGCTGTTTTTT. Translation gives CASSPSPSGSAGELFF. Variable domain in full (rest from reference TRBV18 and TRBJ2-2): NAGVMQNPRHLVRRRGQEARLRCSPMKGHSHVYWYRQLPEEGLKFMVYLQKENIIDESGMPKERFSAEFPKEGPSILRIQQVVRGDSAAYFCASSPSPSGSAGELFFGEGSRLTVL.

The chain couples TRBV4-3 to TRBJ1-2; D uncertain. Per germline, CDR1 LGHNA and CDR2 YSLEER. Deletions cut 0 bases from V and 0 bases from J, with 20 bases between. The CDR3 covers 19 residues. CDR3 residues: CASSQDSPGRVGANYGYTF. CDR3 sequence (DNA): TGCGCCAGCAGCCAAGATTCGCCTGGTCGGGTCGGAGCTAACTATGGCTACACCTTC.

This rearrangement joins TRBV15 to TRBJ1-6; 7 bases are shared with TRBD1. Unmatched junction bases numbered 2, after V lost 1 base and J lost 2 bases. The CDR3 is 16 amino acids. The germline V gene encodes CDR1 LNHNV and CDR2 YYDKDF (reference sequence). CDR3 residues: CATSRGGTAYNSPLHF. In DNA form, the CDR3 reads TGTGCCACCAGCAGAGGAGGGACAGCCTATAATTCACCCCTCCACTTT.

In its sample, this clone was seen a few times. The rearrangement links TRBV2 to TRBJ1-1, with 7 bases lining up with TRBD1. CDR3 length: 17 amino acids. Germline CDR1 is SNHLY and CDR2 is FYNNEI. The V segment lost 3 bases and the J segment 1 base; nucleotides outside the gene matches: 11. CDR3 nucleotide sequence: TGTGCCAGCAGTGAGGGCCTCAGGGGGTTCGGGAACACTGAAGCTTTCTTT. Protein product: CASSEGLRGFGNTEAFF.

This chain connects TRBV5-1 to TRBJ1-2, with D tentatively TRBD1 (6 bases). Per the germline V gene, CDR1 is SGHRS and CDR2 is YFSETQ. Trimming removed 4 bases from V and 4 bases from J, with 14 bases in between. The CDR3 spans 14 residues. The CDR3 loop is CASSDHTGSYGYTF. The CDR3 DNA follows: TGCGCCAGCAGCGACCACACAGGGTCCTATGGCTACACCTTC.

This clone was seen a single time. Here the CDR3 reads CASITSGRNEQFF. In DNA, the CDR3 is TGTGCCAGCATCACTAGCGGGAGAAATGAGCAGTTCTTC. This chain connects TRBV5-6 to TRBJ2-1; 11 bases are shared with TRBD2. The CDR3 totals 13 residues. V was pared by 6 bases and J by 7 bases, with 3 bases of the junction left unmatched. Germline assignment: CDR1 SGHDT and CDR2 YYEEEE.

The chain uses TRBV25-1 and TRBJ1-3; 7 nucleotides match TRBD1. The germline CDR1 and CDR2 sequences are MGHDK and SYGVNS. The CDR3 sequence is 14 residues long. The V and J ends lost 5 bases and 0 bases, in that order; junction bases with no gene match: 1. The CDR3 region is CASSRDSSGNTIYF. The CDR3 DNA is TGTGCCAGCAGTAGGGACAGCTCTGGAAACACCATATATTTT.

The gene calls are TRBV19 and TRBJ2-7, with TRBD1 matching over 7 bases. This CDR3 comprises 13 residues. V lost 9 bases to trimming and J lost 7 bases; unmatched junction nucleotides: 12. Germline CDR1 is LNHDA and CDR2 is SQIVND (reference sequence). The CDR3: CASSSGQTREQYF. In DNA, the CDR3 is TGTGCCAGCTCCTCGGGACAGACGAGAGAGCAGTACTTC.

This clone has only a few counts. The chain employs TRBV19 and TRBJ2-7, with 10 positions matching TRBD2. This CDR3 contains 17 residues. The germline V gene encodes CDR1 LNHDA and CDR2 SQIVND (reference sequence). J was trimmed by 4 bases and V by 6 bases; bases with no gene match: 15. CDR3 nucleotides: TGTGCCAGTAGCAGACCCCTATCCGGGACTAGCGTGTACGAGCAGTACTTC. Its translation is CASSRPLSGTSVYEQYF.

The chain joins TRBV6-5 to TRBJ1-1, with no clear D. Germline loops: CDR1 MNHEY, CDR2 SVGAGI. V lost 2 bases to trimming and J lost 5 bases, with 9 bases between them. CDR3 length: 13 residues. The CDR3 reads CASSYQVNTEAFF. The CDR3 DNA follows: TGTGCCAGCAGTTACCAGGTTAATACTGAAGCTTTCTTT.

This chain's CDR3 is CASSTAGVQETQYF. The CDR3 DNA reads TGCGCCAGCAGCACGGCGGGGGTACAAGAGACCCAGTACTTC. The chain combines TRBV5-1 with TRBJ2-5; 7 bases are shared with TRBD2. Per the germline V gene, CDR1 is SGHRS and CDR2 is YFSETQ. J lost 2 bases, V lost 4 bases, and 5 bases had no gene match. This CDR3 comprises 14 residues.

This chain connects TRBV5-1 to TRBJ1-2; maybe TRBD1 (5 bases). Trimming shortened V by 4 bases and J by 4 bases, and 8 bases separated the two germline ends. CDR3 length equals 12 residues. Germline loops: CDR1 SGHRS, CDR2 YFSETQ. The CDR3 spells CASSGQGYGYTF. CDR3 coding DNA: TGCGCCAGCAGCGGACAAGGCTATGGCTACACCTTC.

J is TRBJ1-1 and V is TRBV25-1; 8 nucleotides align to TRBD1. The CDR3 consists of 16 residues. V was clipped by 5 bases and J by 0 bases; unmatched bases: 8. Germline V gene data show CDR1 as MGHDK and CDR2 as SYGVNS. The DNA for the CDR3 is TGTGCCAGCAGTAAACACAGGGGGGGCATGAACACTGAAGCTTTCTTT. This codes for CASSKHRGGMNTEAFF.

CDR3 in amino acids: CASHVGGTDTQYF. The CDR3 DNA reads TGTGCCAGCCATGTCGGAGGCACAGATACGCAGTATTTT. The chain links TRBV18 to TRBJ2-3; D gene ambiguous. The CDR3 is 13 residues long. CDR1 is KGHSH, CDR2 LQKENI, per germline. Trimming left V 8 bases short and J 1 base short, with 10 bases between.

The V gene is TRBV5-1, the J gene TRBJ1-3, with D hard to call. V lost 4 bases and J lost 0, with 11 bases in between. The CDR3 extends over 15 amino acids. Germline V gives CDR1 SGHRS, CDR2 YFSETQ. The chain's CDR3 is CASSLTGGSGNTIYF. The CDR3, as DNA: TGCGCCAGCAGCCTGACGGGAGGCTCTGGAAACACCATATATTTT.

This clone was seen only a few times. The chain is built from TRBV5-1 and TRBJ1-2, with D possibly matching TRBD1 (5 bases). Trimming took off 0 bases at V and 5 bases at J, with 14 bases between the two ends. CDR1 is SGHRS, CDR2 YFSETQ, per germline. The CDR3 is made up of 15 amino acids. CDR3 coding DNA: TGCGCCAGCAGCTTGGCCTTAGGGACTGATTATGGCTACACCTTC. Translation: CASSLALGTDYGYTF.

This clone appeared a few times. The chain joins TRBV7-9 to TRBJ1-2, with TRBD1 matching 11 bases. Germline V gene sequence: CDR1 SEHNR, CDR2 FQNEAQ (reference sequence). Unmatched junction bases numbered 7, after V lost 3 bases and J lost 7 bases. The CDR3 length is 15 residues. CDR3 coding DNA: TGTGCCAGCAGCTTCGGACAGGGGGCGTTCGGTGGCTACACCTTC. It is translated as CASSFGQGAFGGYTF. The complete variable domain, with remaining parts taken from reference TRBV7-9 and TRBJ1-2, reads DTGVSQNPRHKITKRGQNVTFRCDPISEHNRLYWYRQTLGQGPEFLTYFQNEAQLEKSRLLSDRFSAERPKGSFSTLEIQRTEQGDSAMYLCASSFGQGAFGGYTFGSGTRLTVV.

This clone was picked up one time. The gene calls are TRBV11-3 and TRBJ1-5; 8 nucleotides agree with TRBD1. The CDR3 has 18 amino acids. The germline V gene has CDR1 SGHNT and CDR2 YENEEA. V lost 1 base, J lost 2 bases, and 10 bases stayed unmatched. This chain's CDR3 is CASSLAGQAGWGNQPQHF. The CDR3 region has the DNA TGTGCCAGCAGCTTAGCGGGACAGGCGGGTTGGGGCAATCAGCCCCAGCATTTT.